The TCR beta chain described here comes from a study of identical twins. MiXCR was run by TCRdb on the 5' RACE reads, yielding one entry per CDR3 protein. The sample carries about 490,000 distinct CDR3 sequences, over 12% recorded once. V gave up 5 bases and J gave up 0 bases; unmatched junction bases: 11. CDR3 length: 19 residues. Study-wide points: Partly confounded zero-insertion analyses could result from invariant MAIT and iNKT cells.

This clonotype was picked up a small number of times. Its antigen remains unidentified. These data were likewise used in another study, on yellow fever vaccine responses in identical twins. In that study: Twins' T cell vaccine responses reportedly looked partly convergent, partly personalized.

This sequence originates from a woman between 18 and 29 years old in good health. The specimen sequenced was CD4+ T cells sorted from blood. The V and J genes are TRBV12-3 or TRBV12-4 and TRBJ2-3; 13 bases map to TRBD2. The CDR3 region is CASSMGLAGNEGSTDTQYF. The DNA for the CDR3 is TGTGCCAGCAGTATGGGACTAGCGGGGAACGAGGGGAGCACAGATACGCAGTATTTT.